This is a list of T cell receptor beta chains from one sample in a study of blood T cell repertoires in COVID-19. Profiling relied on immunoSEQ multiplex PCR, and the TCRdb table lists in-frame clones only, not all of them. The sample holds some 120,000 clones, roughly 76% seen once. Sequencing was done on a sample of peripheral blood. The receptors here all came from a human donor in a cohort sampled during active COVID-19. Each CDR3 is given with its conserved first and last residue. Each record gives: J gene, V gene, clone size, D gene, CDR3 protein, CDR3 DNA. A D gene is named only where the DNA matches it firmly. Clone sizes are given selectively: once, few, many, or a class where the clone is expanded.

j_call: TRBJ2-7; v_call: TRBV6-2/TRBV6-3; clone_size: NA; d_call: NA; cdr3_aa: CASSSLRGGYEQYF; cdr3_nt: TGTGCCAGCAGTTCTTTGAGGGGGGGCTACGAGCAGTACTTC
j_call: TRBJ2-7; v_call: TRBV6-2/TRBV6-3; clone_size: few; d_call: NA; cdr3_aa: CASSYGEDSSYEQYF; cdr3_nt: TGTGCCAGCAGTTACGGAGAAGACTCCTCCTACGAGCAGTACTTC
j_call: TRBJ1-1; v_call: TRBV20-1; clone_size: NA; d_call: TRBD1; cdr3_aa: CGTGENTEAFF; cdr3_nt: TGCGGGACAGGGGAAAACACTGAAGCTTTCTTT
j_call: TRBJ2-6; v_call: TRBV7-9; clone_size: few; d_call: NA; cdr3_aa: CASSLGGPGANVLTF; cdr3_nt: TGTGCCAGCAGCTTGGGCGGGCCTGGGGCCAACGTCCTGACTTTC
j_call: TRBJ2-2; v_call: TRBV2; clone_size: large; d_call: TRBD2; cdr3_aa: CASSEGVAGVNGELFF; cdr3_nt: TGTGCCAGCAGTGAAGGGGTAGCGGGAGTGAACGGGGAGCTGTTTTTT
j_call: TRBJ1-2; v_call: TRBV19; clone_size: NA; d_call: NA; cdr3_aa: CATRAQGNYGYTF; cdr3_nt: TGTGCCACTAGGGCCCAGGGGAACTATGGCTACACCTTC
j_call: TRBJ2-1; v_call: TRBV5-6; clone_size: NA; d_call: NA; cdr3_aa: CASSSAGPPSYNEQFF; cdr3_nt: TGTGCCAGCAGCTCTGCTGGGCCGCCCTCCTACAATGAGCAGTTCTTC
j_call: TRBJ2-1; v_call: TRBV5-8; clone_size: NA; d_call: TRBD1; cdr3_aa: CASSYGTDTYNEQFF; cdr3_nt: TGTGCCAGCAGCTACGGGACAGACACATACAATGAGCAGTTCTTC
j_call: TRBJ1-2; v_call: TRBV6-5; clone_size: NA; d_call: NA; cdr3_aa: CASSYTAGAGYGYTF; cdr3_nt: TGTGCCAGCAGTTACACGGCCGGCGCGGGCTATGGCTACACCTTC
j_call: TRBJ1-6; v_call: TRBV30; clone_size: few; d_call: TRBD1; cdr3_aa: CASGNNRGGYNSPLHF; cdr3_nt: TGTGCCTCGGGAAACAACAGGGGCGGATATAATTCACCCCTCCACTTT
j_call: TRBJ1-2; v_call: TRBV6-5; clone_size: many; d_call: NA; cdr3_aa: CASSSKPRGKGYGYTF; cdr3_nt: TGTGCCAGCAGTTCGAAACCCAGGGGCAAGGGCTATGGCTACACCTTC
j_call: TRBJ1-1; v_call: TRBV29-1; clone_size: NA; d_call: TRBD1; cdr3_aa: CSVGTGGGTEAFF; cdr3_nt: TGCAGCGTCGGGACAGGGGGCGGCACTGAAGCTTTCTTT
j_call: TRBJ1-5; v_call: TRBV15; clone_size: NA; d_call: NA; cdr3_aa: CATSRDEGSNQPQHF; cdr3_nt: TGTGCCACCAGCAGAGATGAGGGTAGCAATCAGCCCCAGCATTTT
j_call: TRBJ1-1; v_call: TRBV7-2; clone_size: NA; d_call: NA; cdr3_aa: CASSLYVRENTEAFF; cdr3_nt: TGTGCCAGCAGCTTATACGTCAGGGAGAACACTGAAGCTTTCTTT